These 9 T cell receptor beta chains were all obtained from the same sample, sequenced in a study of cytomegalovirus exposure and HLA in healthy donors. Clones were sequenced by immunoSEQ multiplex PCR, and TCRdb holds only the in-frame ones, with some missing. The sample holds about 360,000 clones, about nine tenths seen once. Sequencing input: PBMCs. The source is a young woman in good health and CMV-seronegative.

The J gene is TRBJ1-1, the V gene TRBV2; tentatively, D is TRBD1 (5 bases). Germline CDR1 SNHLY, CDR2 FYNNEI. The CDR3 is 14 residues long. The V and J ends lost 2 bases and 4 bases respectively, with 11 bases between them. CDR3 residues: CASSERRVGTEAFF. The CDR3 DNA sequence: TGTGCCAGCAGTGAACGCAGGGTGGGCACTGAAGCTTTCTTT.

The chain combines TRBV5-1 with TRBJ2-3; 7 positions agree with TRBD2. After removal of 9 bases from V and 3 bases from J, the junction contained 4 bases not matched to a gene. The CDR3 runs to 12 residues. Looked up from germline, CDR1 is SGHRS and CDR2 is YFSETQ. The CDR3 spells CATRAGTDTQYF. CDR3 bases: TGCGCCACCCGAGCGGGAACAGATACGCAGTATTTT.

DNA of the CDR3: TGTGCCAGCAGCTTCGGGACAGCTAATGAAAAACTGTTTTTT. Protein sequence: CASSFGTANEKLFF. This chain connects TRBV5-6 to TRBJ1-4; 7 bases map to TRBD1. The V gene's germline CDR1 is SGHDT and CDR2 YYEEEE. V lost 2 bases and J lost 3; bases outside the gene matches: 1. This CDR3 has 14 amino acids.

This clone was seen just once. The V gene is TRBV7-8, the J gene TRBJ1-5; a weak D match, TRBD1 (5 bases). This CDR3 region has 16 residues. Trimming took off 0 bases at V and 3 bases at J, with 12 bases between the two ends. CDR1 and CDR2 (germline): SGHVS, FQNEAQ. In DNA, the CDR3 is TGTGCCAGCAGCTTAGCGCCAGGGTTGTTCAATCAGCCCCAGCATTTT. Translating it yields CASSLAPGLFNQPQHF.

The V call is TRBV28, the J call TRBJ1-1; no firm D call. Germline CDR1 reads MDHEN; CDR2 reads SYDVKM. This CDR3 has 15 amino acids. Trimming removed 6 bases from V and 4 bases from J, with 18 bases in between. This CDR3 is CASSPSTSIVTEAFF. CDR3 DNA: TGTGCCAGCAGCCCATCCACAAGTATTGTCACTGAAGCTTTCTTT. The whole variable domain, remainder taken from reference TRBV28 and TRBJ1-1, is DVKVTQSSRYLVKRTGEKVFLECVQDMDHENMFWYRQDPGLGLRLIYFSYDVKMKEKGDIPEGYSVSREKKERFSLILESASTNQTSMYLCASSPSTSIVTEAFFGQGTRLTVV.

This clone was seen just once. The J gene is TRBJ1-2, the V gene TRBV5-1; D not resolved. V was pared by 3 bases and J by 4 bases, with 13 bases between. There are 14 residues in the CDR3. Looked up from germline, CDR1 is SGHRS and CDR2 is YFSETQ. CDR3 DNA sequence: TGCGCCAGCAGCTGGGTGGAGGGAGCCTATGGCTACACCTTC. Its translation is CASSWVEGAYGYTF.

The V call is TRBV7-2, the J call TRBJ2-2; D gene ambiguous. The germline V gene has CDR1 SGHTA and CDR2 FQGNSA. This CDR3 is 12 amino acids long. V was shortened by 4 bases and J by 3 bases, with 3 bases between the two germline ends. CDR3 nucleotide sequence: TGTGCCAGCAGCTCCTACACCGGGGAGCTGTTTTTT. Its protein is CASSSYTGELFF.

The chain couples TRBV4-1 to TRBJ1-3; D gene uncertain. This CDR3 region has 15 residues. V was shortened by 1 base and J by 2 bases, with 9 bases between the two germline ends. From germline, CDR1 is MGHRA and CDR2 YSYEKL. The DNA for the CDR3 is TGCGCCAGCAGCCAAGCAGCGGGGACTGGAAACACCATATATTTT. This gives the protein CASSQAAGTGNTIYF.

V gene TRBV7-9 combines with J gene TRBJ2-5, with 8 bases identical to TRBD1. Germline V gene lookup returns CDR1 SEHNR and CDR2 FQNEAQ (reference sequence). CDR3 length: 16 amino acids. The CDR3 here is CSGQASWGTGSETQYF. The CDR3 nucleotides are TGTTCAGGCCAGGCGAGTTGGGGGACAGGTTCAGAGACCCAGTACTTC.